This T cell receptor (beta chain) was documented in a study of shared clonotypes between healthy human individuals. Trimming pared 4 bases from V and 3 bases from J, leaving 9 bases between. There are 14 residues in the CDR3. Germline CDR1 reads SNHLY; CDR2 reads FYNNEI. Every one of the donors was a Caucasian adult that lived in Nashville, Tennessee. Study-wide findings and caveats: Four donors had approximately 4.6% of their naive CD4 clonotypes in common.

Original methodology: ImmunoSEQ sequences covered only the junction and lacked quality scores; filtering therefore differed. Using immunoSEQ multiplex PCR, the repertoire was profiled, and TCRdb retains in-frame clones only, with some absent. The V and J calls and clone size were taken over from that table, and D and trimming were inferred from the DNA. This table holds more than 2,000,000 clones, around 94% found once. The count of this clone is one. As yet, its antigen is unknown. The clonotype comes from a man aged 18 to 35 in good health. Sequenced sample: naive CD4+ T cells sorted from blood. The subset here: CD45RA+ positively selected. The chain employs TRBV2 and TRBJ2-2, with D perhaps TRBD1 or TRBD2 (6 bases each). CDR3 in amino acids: CASSARGDTGELFF. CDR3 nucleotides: TGTGCCAGCAGTGCGAGGGGGGACACCGGGGAGCTGTTTTTT.